Included here is one T cell receptor beta chain sequence, with context. This specimen belongs to a study of blood T cell repertoires in COVID-19. The overall study: The study counted Cohort 3 donors as recovered given two negative PCRs, clearance, or symptom resolution. Sources were T cells, B-cell-depleted T cells, or PBMCs; the material itself was cDNA or gDNA.

As handled by the study authors: Scientists estimated how many nucleated cells there were by amplifying reference gene primers. Libraries were prepared by immunoSEQ multiplex PCR; TCRdb keeps only in-frame clonotypes and omits some of them. Clone size and V and J calls were adopted from that table, with D and trimming inferred from the DNA. The sample lists a few hundred thousand clones, around 87% occurring once. V lost 6 bases and J lost 3; bases outside the gene matches: 11. Germline V gives CDR1 WSHSY, CDR2 SAAADI. CDR3 length equals 16 residues. V is TRBV10-2 and J is TRBJ2-1, with 7 nucleotides matching TRBD2. Sequenced sample: PBMCs or T cells enriched from blood (not recorded which). The source of this sequence is a man in his forties in a cohort exposed to, infected with or recovered from COVID-19 (not recorded which). CDR3 amino acids: CASRTRGRGDYNEQFF. As DNA, the CDR3 is TGCGCCAGCAGGACCCGCGGCCGGGGGGACTACAATGAGCAGTTCTTC.